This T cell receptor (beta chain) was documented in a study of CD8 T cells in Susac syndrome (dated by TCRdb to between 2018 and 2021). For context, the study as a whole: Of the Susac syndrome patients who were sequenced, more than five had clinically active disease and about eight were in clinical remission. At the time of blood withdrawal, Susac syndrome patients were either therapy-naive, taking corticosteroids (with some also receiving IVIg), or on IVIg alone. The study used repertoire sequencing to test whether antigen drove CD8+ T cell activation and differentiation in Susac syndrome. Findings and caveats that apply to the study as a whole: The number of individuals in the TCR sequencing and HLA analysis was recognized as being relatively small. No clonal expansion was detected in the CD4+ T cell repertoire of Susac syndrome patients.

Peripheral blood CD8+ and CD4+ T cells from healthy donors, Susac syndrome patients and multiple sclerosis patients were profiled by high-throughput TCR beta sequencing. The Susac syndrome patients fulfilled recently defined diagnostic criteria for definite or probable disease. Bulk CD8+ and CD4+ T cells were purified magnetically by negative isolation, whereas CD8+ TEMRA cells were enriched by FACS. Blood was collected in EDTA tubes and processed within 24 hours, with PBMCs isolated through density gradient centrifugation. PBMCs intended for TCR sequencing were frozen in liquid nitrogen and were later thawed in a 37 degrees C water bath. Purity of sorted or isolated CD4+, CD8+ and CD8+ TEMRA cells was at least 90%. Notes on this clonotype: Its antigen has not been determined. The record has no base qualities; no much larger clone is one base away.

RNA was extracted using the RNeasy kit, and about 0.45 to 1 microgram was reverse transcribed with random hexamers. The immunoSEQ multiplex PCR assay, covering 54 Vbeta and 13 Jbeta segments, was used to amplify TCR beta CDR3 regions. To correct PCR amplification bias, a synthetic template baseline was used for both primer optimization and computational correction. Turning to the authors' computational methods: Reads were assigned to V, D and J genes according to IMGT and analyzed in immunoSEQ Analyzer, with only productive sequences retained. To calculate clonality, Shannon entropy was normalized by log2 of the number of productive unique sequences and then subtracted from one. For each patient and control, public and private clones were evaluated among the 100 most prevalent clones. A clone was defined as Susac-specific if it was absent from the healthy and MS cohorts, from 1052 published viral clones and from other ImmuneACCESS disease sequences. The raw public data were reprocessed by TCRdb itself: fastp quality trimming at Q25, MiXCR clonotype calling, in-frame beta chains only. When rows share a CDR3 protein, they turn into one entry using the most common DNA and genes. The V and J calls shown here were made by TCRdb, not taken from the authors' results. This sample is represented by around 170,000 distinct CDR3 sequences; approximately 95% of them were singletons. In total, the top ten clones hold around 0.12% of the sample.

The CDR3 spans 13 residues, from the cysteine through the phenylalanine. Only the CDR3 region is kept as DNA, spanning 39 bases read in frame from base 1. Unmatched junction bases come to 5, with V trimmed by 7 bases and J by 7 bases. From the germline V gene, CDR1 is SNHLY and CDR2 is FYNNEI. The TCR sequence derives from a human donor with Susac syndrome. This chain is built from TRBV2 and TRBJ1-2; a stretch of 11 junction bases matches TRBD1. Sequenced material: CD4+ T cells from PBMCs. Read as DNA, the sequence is TGTGCCAGCATCCGGACAGGGGGCCTTGGCTACACCTTC. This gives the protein CASIRTGGLGYTF.